These T cell receptor beta chains were read from a single sample in a study of blood T cell repertoires in COVID-19. TCRdb keeps only in-frame clones here, not all; method: immunoSEQ multiplex PCR. This table holds roughly 160,000 clones, roughly 85% found once. The sequenced sample consisted of peripheral blood. These receptors originate from a woman aged 50 to 60 with COVID-19, enrolled during active disease. CDR3s include the opening cysteine and the closing phenylalanine or tryptophan. The D gene is left open where the match is weak. Clone size is not always given. Where it is, it says once, few, many or a class for expanded clones.

length	J	D	V	size	DNA	CDR3
14	TRBJ1-5	TRBD1	TRBV28	.	TGTGCCAGCAGTTCGACAGGGGCGGGCCAGCCCCAGCATTTT	CASSSTGAGQPQHF
14	TRBJ1-1	.	TRBV4-1	once	TGCGCCAGCAGCCCCCTCCTGCGGGGGAACACGGCTTTCTTT	CASSPLLRGNTAFF
14	TRBJ2-5	.	TRBV7-2	.	TGTGCCAGCAGCTTTCGACAGCCCCAAGAGACCCAGTACTTC	CASSFRQPQETQYF
16	TRBJ2-1	TRBD2	TRBV7-9	.	TGTGCCAGCAGCCCCCCTTTGCGGGGGGGCCTGAATGAGCAGTTCTTC	CASSPPLRGGLNEQFF
11	TRBJ2-2	TRBD1	TRBV7-9	.	TGTGCCAGCAGCTTAGTGGACAGGAGCTGGTTT	CASSLVDRSWF
15	TRBJ2-3	TRBD2	TRBV30	.	TGTGCCTGGAGTGTACTAGCGGTACCCACAGATACGCAGTATTTT	CAWSVLAVPTDTQYF
15	TRBJ1-2	.	TRBV19	few	TGTGCCAGTAGTATTTGGGGCAGCTCTAACTATGGCTACACCTTC	CASSIWGSSNYGYTF
14	TRBJ1-3	.	TRBV5-1	once	TGCGCCAGCAGCTTGGAACACTCTGGAAACACCATATATTTT	CASSLEHSGNTIYF
15	TRBJ1-2	.	TRBV18	.	TGTGCCAGCTCACCACCGCGTTCAGGGGAAGATGGCTACACCTTC	CASSPPRSGEDGYTF
15	TRBJ1-4	.	TRBV7-9	once	TGTGCCAGCAGCCGGACAGAGGCCCCTAATGAAAAACTGTTTTTT	CASSRTEAPNEKLFF
13	TRBJ1-2	TRBD1	TRBV10-3	.	TGTGCCATCAGTGAGGGAGGGGGCCGAAGGGCAACCTTC	CAISEGGGRRATF
12	TRBJ1-2	.	TRBV14	many	TGTGCCAGCAGCCGCGCCACCTTTGGCTACACCTTC	CASSRATFGYTF
21	TRBJ2-1	TRBD2	TRBV4-2	.	TGTGCCAGCAGCCAAGAGCGGCCTAGCGGGGGGGTAGTTTTCTCCTACAATGAGCAGTTCTTC	CASSQERPSGGVVFSYNEQFF
11	TRBJ2-3	.	TRBV10-2	.	TGCGCCAGCACCTCCACAGATACGCAGTATTTT	CASTSTDTQYF
13	TRBJ1-1	.	TRBV11-2	.	TGTGCCAGCAGCTTAGGCGGCAACACTGAAGCTTTCTTT	CASSLGGNTEAFF
16	TRBJ1-2	TRBD1	TRBV18	.	TGTGCCAGCTCACCTCAGGGACAGGGCTTTAACTATGGCTACACCTTC	CASSPQGQGFNYGYTF
14	TRBJ2-7	.	TRBV5-1	.	TGCGCCAGCAGCTTGGATTGGAGCTCCTACGAGCAGTACTTC	CASSLDWSSYEQYF
10	TRBJ2-5	.	TRBV2	.	TGTGCCATAGCGGAAGAGACCCAGTACTTC	CAIAEETQYF
15	TRBJ1-1	TRBD1	TRBV11-3	.	TGTGCCAGCAGCCAGCCCGGGACAGGAAACACTGAAGCTTTCTTT	CASSQPGTGNTEAFF
15	TRBJ1-6	.	TRBV4-3	.	TGCGCCAGCAGCCAACAGACAGGATTTAATTCACCCCTCCACTTT	CASSQQTGFNSPLHF
12	TRBJ2-7	.	TRBV28	.	TGTGCCAGCAGTCTCGGTACCTACGAGCAGTACTTC	CASSLGTYEQYF
16	TRBJ1-6	TRBD1	TRBV6-5	.	TGTGCCAGCAGTTCCACCGGGACAGGACTTAATTCACCCCTCCACTTT	CASSSTGTGLNSPLHF
15	TRBJ1-1	TRBD1	TRBV2	.	TGTGCCAGCAGCGTACAGGGGGCGCCGGGTACTGAAGCTTTCTTT	CASSVQGAPGTEAFF
13	TRBJ2-7	.	TRBV14	.	TGTGCCAGCAGCCTATCGCCGGCCTACGAGCAGTACTTC	CASSLSPAYEQYF